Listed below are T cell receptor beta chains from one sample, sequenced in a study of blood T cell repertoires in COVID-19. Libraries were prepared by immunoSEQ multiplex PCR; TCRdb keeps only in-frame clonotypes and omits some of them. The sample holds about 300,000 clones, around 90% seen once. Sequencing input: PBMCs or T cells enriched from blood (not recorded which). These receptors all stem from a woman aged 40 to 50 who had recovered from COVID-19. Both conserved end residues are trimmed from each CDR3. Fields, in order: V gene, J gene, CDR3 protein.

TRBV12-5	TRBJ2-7	ASGSLVAGGDEQY
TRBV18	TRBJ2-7	ASSPGTGDHEQY
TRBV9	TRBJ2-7	ASSVQTSGGYEQY
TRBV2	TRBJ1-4	ASSEVGTGSEKLF
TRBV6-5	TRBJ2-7	ATTGFDEQY
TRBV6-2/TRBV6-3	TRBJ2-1	ASRPLAGEQF
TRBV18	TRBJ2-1	ASSMGQGQHNEQF
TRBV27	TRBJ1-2	ASSSTGWDYGYT
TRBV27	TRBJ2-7	ASSLPGGFPYEQY
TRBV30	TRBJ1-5	AWSKVGTLSNQPQH
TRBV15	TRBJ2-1	ATSRDRGNNEQF
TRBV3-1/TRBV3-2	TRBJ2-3	ASSLTWASPGLQADTQY
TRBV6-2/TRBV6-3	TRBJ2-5	ASSPLAGYVQETQY
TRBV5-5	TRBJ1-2	ASSEIGQSYGYT